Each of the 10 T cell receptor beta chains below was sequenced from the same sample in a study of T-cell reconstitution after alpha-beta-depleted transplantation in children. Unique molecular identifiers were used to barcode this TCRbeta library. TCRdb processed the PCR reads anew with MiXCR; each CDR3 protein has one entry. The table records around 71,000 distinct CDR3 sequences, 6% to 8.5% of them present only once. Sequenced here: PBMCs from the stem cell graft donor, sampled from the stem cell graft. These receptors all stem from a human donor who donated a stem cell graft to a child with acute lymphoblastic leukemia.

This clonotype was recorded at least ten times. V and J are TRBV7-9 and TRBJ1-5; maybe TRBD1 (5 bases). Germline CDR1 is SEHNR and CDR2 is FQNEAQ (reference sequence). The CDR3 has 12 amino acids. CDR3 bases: TGTGCGTCTGGCAGGGGCAATCAGCCCCAGCATTTT. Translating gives CASGRGNQPQHF.

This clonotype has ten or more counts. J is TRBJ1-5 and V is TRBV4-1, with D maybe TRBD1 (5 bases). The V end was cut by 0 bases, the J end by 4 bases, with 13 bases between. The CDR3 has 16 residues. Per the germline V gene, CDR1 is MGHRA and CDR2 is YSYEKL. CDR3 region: CASSQESGHLNQPQHF. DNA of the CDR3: TGCGCCAGCAGCCAAGAATCCGGACACTTAAATCAGCCCCAGCATTTT.

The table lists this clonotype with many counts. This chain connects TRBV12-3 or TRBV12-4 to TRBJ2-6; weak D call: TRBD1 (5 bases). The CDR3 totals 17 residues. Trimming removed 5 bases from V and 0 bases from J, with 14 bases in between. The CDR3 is CASSPSRQSSGANVLTF. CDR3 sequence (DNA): TGTGCCAGCAGTCCCTCCCGACAGAGCTCTGGGGCCAACGTCCTGACTTTC.

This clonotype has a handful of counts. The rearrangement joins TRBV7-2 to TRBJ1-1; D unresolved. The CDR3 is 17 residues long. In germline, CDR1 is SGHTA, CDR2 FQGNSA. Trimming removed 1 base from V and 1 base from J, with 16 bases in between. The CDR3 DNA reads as TGTGCCAGCAGCTTAGAGGGTGTGGGTCGTAGGAACACTGAAGCTTTCTTT. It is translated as CASSLEGVGRRNTEAFF.

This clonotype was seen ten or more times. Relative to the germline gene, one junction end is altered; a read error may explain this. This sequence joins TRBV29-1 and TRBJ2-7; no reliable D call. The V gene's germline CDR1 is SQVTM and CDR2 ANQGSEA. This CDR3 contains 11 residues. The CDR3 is CSVQEYYEQYF. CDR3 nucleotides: TGCAGCGTTCAAGAATACTACGAGCAGTACTTC.

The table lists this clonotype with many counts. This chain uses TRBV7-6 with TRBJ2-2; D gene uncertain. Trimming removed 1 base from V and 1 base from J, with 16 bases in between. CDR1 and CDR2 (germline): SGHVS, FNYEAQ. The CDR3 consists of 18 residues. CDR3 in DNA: TGTGCCAGCAGCTTAGTCCGGGCGGCGAAGGGGAACACCGGGGAGCTGTTTTTT. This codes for CASSLVRAAKGNTGELFF. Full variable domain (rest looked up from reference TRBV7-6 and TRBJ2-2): GAGVSQSPRYKVTKRGQDVALRCDPISGHVSLYWYRQALGQGPEFLTYFNYEAQQDKSGLPNDRFSAERPEGSISTLTIQRTEQRDSAMYRCASSLVRAAKGNTGELFFGEGSRLTVL.

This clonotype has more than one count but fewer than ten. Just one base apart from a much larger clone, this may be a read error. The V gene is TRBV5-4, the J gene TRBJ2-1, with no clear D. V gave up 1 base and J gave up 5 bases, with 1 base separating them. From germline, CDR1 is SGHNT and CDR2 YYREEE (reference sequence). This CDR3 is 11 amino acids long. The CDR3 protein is CASSLNNEQFF. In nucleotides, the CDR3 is TGTGCCAGCAGCTTGAACAATGAGCAGTTCTTC.

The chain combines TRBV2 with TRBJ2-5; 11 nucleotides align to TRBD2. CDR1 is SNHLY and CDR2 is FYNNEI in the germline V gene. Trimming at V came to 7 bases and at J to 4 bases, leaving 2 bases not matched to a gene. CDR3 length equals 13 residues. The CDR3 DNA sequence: TGTGCCAGCACTGGACTAGCGGGAGAGACCCAGTACTTC. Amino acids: CASTGLAGETQYF.

The CDR3 nucleotides read TGTGCCAGCAGCTTAAGGGACCTTAGCCAGCCCCAGCATTTT. As protein: CASSLRDLSQPQHF. The gene calls are TRBV5-4 and TRBJ1-5; TRBD1 might be the D (5 bases). Germline V gene data show CDR1 as SGHNT and CDR2 as YYREEE (reference sequence). V lost 2 bases and J 7 bases, leaving 13 bases between the germline ends. There are 14 residues in the CDR3.

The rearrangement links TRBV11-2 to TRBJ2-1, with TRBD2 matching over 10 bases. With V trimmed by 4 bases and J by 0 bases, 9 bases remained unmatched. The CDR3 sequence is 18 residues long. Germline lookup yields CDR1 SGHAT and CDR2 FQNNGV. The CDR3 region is CASSSSGRDPSSYNEQFF. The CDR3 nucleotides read TGTGCCAGCAGCTCCAGCGGGAGGGATCCGAGCTCCTACAATGAGCAGTTCTTC.